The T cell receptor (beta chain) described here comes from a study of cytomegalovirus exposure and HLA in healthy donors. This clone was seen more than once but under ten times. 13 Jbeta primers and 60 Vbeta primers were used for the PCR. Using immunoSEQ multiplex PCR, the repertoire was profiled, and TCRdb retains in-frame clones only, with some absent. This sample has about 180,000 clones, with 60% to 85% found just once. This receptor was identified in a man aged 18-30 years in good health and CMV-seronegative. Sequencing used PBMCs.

Written as DNA, the CDR3 is TGTGCCAGCAGTGAACCGGGGGCTAGCGGGGCCAACGAGCAGTACTTC. As protein: CASSEPGASGANEQYF. The J gene is TRBJ2-7, the V gene TRBV2, with TRBD2 matching 9 bases. Germline CDR1 and CDR2: SNHLY and FYNNEI. Germline trimming cut 2 bases from V and 5 bases from J; bases unmatched to any gene: 10. This CDR3 comprises 16 residues.